The 15 T cell receptor beta chains presented below share a single source sample, sequenced in a study of identical twins. Each CDR3 protein is one row after TCRdb ran MiXCR on the 5' RACE reads. The table has hundreds of thousands of distinct CDR3 sequences, approximately 7.8% seen once. This sample was shared with a second study, whose subject was yellow fever vaccine responses in identical twins.

Sequencing was performed on CD8+ T cells sorted from blood. The origin of the receptors is a woman younger than 30 in good health.

This clonotype was picked up a small number of times. The rearrangement links TRBV2 to TRBJ1-5; D unresolved. The CDR3 length is 14 residues. CDR1 SNHLY and CDR2 FYNNEI come from the germline V gene. Trimming left V 7 bases short and J 4 bases short, with 14 bases between. The CDR3 reads CASNPGLRNQPQHF. The DNA for the CDR3 is TGTGCCAGCAACCCGGGTCTTAGAAATCAGCCCCAGCATTTT.

J is TRBJ1-1 and V is TRBV6-5; 7 bases are a match to TRBD1. Germline values: CDR1 MNHEY, CDR2 SVGAGI. The trim removed 6 bases at V and 4 bases at J, leaving 5 bases unmatched. The CDR3 covers 13 residues. CDR3 DNA sequence: TGTGCCAGCAGCTACACAGGGGTCACTGAAGCTTTCTTT. Its translation: CASSYTGVTEAFF.

This clonotype was detected ten times or more. The chain employs TRBV6-2 or TRBV6-3 and TRBJ2-1; 12 bases fit TRBD2. CDR1 and CDR2 (germline): MNHEY, SVGEGT. The CDR3 extends over 15 amino acids. The V and J ends lost 6 bases and 6 bases, in that order; junction bases with no gene match: 6. The CDR3 reads CASRRLAGALNEQFF. In nucleotides, the CDR3 is TGTGCCAGCAGGAGACTAGCGGGAGCTCTCAATGAGCAGTTCTTC.

This clonotype came up many times. The V call is TRBV28, the J call TRBJ2-7; no definite D call. V shed 1 base and J shed 4 bases, with 8 bases lying between them. Germline CDR1 is MDHEN and CDR2 is SYDVKM. The CDR3 consists of 13 residues. The CDR3 loop reads CASSLLNSYEQYF. CDR3 nucleotide sequence: TGTGCCAGCAGTTTATTAAACTCTTACGAGCAGTACTTC.

The genes are TRBV7-2 and TRBJ2-7, with TRBD2 identical over 8 bases. With 1 base clipped from V and 4 bases from J, the junction kept 6 bases outside the gene matches. The CDR3 has 15 residues. Germline V CDR1 and CDR2: SGHTA, FQGNSA. The CDR3 spells CASSLVVGRVYEQYF. The CDR3 coding sequence is TGTGCCAGCAGCTTAGTAGTCGGGAGGGTATACGAGCAGTACTTC.

This clonotype occurred many times. The rearrangement links TRBV20-1 to TRBJ1-2; D is uncertain. Per the germline V gene, CDR1 is DFQATT and CDR2 is SNEGSKA (reference sequence). With 5 bases removed from V and 0 bases from J, the gap between germline ends came to 10 bases. This CDR3 comprises 13 residues. CDR3 sequence (DNA): TGCAGTGCTCCCTTTGTAGCTAACTATGGCTACACCTTC. Its translation is CSAPFVANYGYTF.

This clonotype has ten or more counts. V gene TRBV5-5 combines with J gene TRBJ2-7, with D unresolved. The CDR3 sequence is 15 residues long. V lost 3 bases and J 2 bases, leaving 15 bases between the germline ends. CDR1 is SGHKS and CDR2 is YYEKEE in the germline V gene (reference sequence). CDR3 bases: TGTGCCAGCAGCTCTACGGCCGTCGTGACCTACGAGCAGTACTTC. This gives the protein CASSSTAVVTYEQYF.

This clonotype was counted between two and nine times. The CDR3 here is CASRVTGLNYSNQPQHF. The CDR3, as DNA: TGTGCCAGCAGAGTGACAGGCCTAAACTATAGCAATCAGCCCCAGCATTTT. The V call is TRBV2, the J call TRBJ1-5; D is possibly TRBD1 (6 bases). In germline, CDR1 is SNHLY, CDR2 FYNNEI. V was cut by 6 bases and J by 0 bases, with 18 bases left in between. The CDR3 consists of 17 residues.

This clonotype was counted a few times. CDR3: CASSKGGWYQETQYF. CDR3 DNA sequence: TGTGCCAGCAGCAAGGGGGGCTGGTACCAAGAGACCCAGTACTTC. The chain combines TRBV11-2 with TRBJ2-5; the D call may be TRBD1 or TRBD2 (6 bases each). Trimming stripped 5 bases from V and 0 bases from J, with 13 bases between. The V gene's germline CDR1 is SGHAT and CDR2 FQNNGV. This CDR3 is built from 15 residues.

V gene TRBV7-8 combines with J gene TRBJ1-1, with no clear D. V was cut by 0 bases and J by 3 bases, with 17 bases left in between. This CDR3 spans 17 amino acids. Germline V gene data show CDR1 as SGHVS and CDR2 as FQNEAQ. The CDR3 loop reads CASSLALLGVVDTEAFF. The CDR3 DNA follows: TGTGCCAGCAGCTTAGCGCTTCTGGGAGTAGTGGACACTGAAGCTTTCTTT.

This sequence joins TRBV9 and TRBJ2-3, with 7 bases identical to TRBD1. Trimming at V came to 0 bases and at J to 4 bases, leaving 5 bases not matched to a gene. CDR1 and CDR2 (germline): SGDLS, YYNGEE. The CDR3 is made up of 15 amino acids. For the CDR3, the DNA is TGTGCCAGCAGCGTAGGTTCCCAGGGGGCAGATACGCAGTATTTT. This codes for CASSVGSQGADTQYF.

This clonotype turned up a few times. The chain combines TRBV7-9 with TRBJ2-7; D is undetermined. Germline CDR1 reads SEHNR; CDR2 reads FQNEAQ (reference sequence). Trimming pared 5 bases from V and 6 bases from J, leaving 20 bases between. This CDR3 has 15 residues. The CDR3 DNA sequence: TGTGCCAGCAGCCTAGGGCCGCACGGTTATACCGAGCAGTACGTC. It is translated as CASSLGPHGYTEQYV.

The chain recombines TRBV12-3 or TRBV12-4 with TRBJ2-5; TRBD2 matches 13 bases. This CDR3 region has 17 residues. V lost 1 base to trimming and J lost 5 bases; unmatched junction nucleotides: 7. CDR3 sequence: CASSLGLAGGPWETQYF. CDR3 in DNA: TGTGCCAGCAGTTTAGGACTAGCGGGGGGCCCTTGGGAGACCCAGTACTTC.

This clonotype occurred a few times. The chain couples TRBV6-1 to TRBJ1-5; no firm D call. V lost 7 bases and J lost 0, with 16 bases in between. The CDR3 sequence is 16 residues long. CDR1 is MNHNS and CDR2 is SASEGT in the germline V gene. The CDR3 region is CASTLRRGGSNQPQHF. For the CDR3, the DNA is TGTGCCAGCACCTTGAGGCGGGGAGGTAGCAATCAGCCCCAGCATTTT.

This clonotype was seen many times. V gene TRBV15 combines with J gene TRBJ2-3; 11 bases are a match to TRBD2. The junction had 9 bases not matched to a gene; V was cut back by 6 bases and J by 4 bases. The CDR3 covers 16 residues. CDR1 and CDR2 (germline): LNHNV, YYDKDF (reference sequence). The CDR3: CATRKYSGGAADTQYF. CDR3 sequence (DNA): TGTGCCACCAGAAAATATAGCGGGGGGGCGGCAGATACGCAGTATTTT.